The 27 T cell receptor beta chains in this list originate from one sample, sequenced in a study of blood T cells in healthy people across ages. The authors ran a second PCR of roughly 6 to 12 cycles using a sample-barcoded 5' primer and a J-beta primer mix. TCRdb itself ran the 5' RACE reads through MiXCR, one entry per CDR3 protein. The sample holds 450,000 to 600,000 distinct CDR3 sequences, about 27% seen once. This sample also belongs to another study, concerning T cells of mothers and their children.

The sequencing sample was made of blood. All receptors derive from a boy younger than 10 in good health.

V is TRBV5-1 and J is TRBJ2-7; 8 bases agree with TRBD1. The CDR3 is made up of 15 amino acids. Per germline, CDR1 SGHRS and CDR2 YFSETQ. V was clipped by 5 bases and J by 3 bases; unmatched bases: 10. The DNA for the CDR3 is TGCGCCAGCAGTGAGATGGGTACAGGGGGCTACGAGCAGTACTTC. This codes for CASSEMGTGGYEQYF.

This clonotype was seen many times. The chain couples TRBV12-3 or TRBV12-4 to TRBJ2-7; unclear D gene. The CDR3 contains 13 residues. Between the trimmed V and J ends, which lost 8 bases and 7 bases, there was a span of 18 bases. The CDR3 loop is CASGWGFDGEQYF. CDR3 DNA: TGTGCCAGCGGATGGGGTTTCGACGGGGAGCAGTACTTC.

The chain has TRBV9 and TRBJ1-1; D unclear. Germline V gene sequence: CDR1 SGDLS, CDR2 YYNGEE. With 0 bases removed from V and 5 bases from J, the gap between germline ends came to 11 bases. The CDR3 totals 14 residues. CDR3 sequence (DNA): TGTGCCAGCAGCGTAGACCGCCCTGGGACTGAAGCTTTCTTT. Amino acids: CASSVDRPGTEAFF.

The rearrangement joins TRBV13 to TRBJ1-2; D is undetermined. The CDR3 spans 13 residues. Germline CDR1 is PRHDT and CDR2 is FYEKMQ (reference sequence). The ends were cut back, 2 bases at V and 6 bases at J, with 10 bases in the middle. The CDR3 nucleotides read TGTGCCAGCAGCTTAAAAGGGATGGATGGCTACACCTTC. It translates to CASSLKGMDGYTF.

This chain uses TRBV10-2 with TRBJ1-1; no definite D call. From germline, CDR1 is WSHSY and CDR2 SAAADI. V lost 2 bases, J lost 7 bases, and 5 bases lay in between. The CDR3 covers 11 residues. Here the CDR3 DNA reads TGCGCCAGCAGTGAGAGGCTTGAAGCTTTCTTT. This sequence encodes CASSERLEAFF.

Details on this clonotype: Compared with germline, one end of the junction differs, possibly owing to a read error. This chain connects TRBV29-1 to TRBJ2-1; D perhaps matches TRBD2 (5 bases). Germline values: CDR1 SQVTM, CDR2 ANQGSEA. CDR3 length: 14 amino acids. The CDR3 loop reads CSADGESSYNERFF. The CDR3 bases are TGCAGCGCCGACGGGGAGAGCTCCTACAATGAGCGGTTCTTC.

The CDR3 protein is CAISFRDITDTQYF. CDR3 sequence (DNA): TGTGCCATCAGTTTCCGGGACATCACAGATACGCAGTATTTT. The chain couples TRBV10-3 to TRBJ2-3, with D maybe TRBD1 (6 bases). V shed 5 bases and J shed 2 bases, with 11 bases lying between them. Germline V lookup: CDR1 ENHRY, CDR2 SYGVKD. This CDR3 comprises 14 residues.

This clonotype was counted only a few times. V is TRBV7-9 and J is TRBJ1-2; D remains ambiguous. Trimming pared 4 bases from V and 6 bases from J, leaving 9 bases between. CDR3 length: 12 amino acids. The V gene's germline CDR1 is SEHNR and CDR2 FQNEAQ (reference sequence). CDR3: CASSSGGNGYTF. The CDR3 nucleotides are TGTGCCAGCAGCTCAGGAGGCAATGGCTACACCTTC.

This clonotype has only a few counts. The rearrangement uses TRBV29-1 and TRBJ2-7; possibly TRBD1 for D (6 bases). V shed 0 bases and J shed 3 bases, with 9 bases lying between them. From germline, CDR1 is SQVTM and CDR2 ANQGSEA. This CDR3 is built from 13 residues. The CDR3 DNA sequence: TGCAGCGTTGAAGAACCAGGGGACTACGAGCAGTACTTC. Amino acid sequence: CSVEEPGDYEQYF.

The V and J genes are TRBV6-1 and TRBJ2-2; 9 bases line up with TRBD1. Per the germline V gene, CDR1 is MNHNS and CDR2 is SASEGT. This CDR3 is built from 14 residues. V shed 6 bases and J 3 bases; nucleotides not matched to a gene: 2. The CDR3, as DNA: TGTGCCAGCAGGGACAGGGGTGACACCGGGGAGCTGTTTTTT. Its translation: CASRDRGDTGELFF.

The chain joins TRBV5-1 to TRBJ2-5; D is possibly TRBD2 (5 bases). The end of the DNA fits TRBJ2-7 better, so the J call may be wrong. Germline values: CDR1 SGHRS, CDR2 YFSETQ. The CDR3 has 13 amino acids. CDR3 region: CASSRASRDEQYF. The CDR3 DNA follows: TGCGCCAGCAGCCGAGCTAGCCGGGACGAGCAGTACTTC.

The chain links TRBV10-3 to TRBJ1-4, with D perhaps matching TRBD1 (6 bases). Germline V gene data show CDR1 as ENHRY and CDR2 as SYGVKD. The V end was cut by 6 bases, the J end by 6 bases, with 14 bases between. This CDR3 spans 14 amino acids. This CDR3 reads CAIRKDRSDEKLFF. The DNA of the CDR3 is TGTGCCATCAGAAAAGACAGGAGCGATGAAAAACTGTTTTTT.

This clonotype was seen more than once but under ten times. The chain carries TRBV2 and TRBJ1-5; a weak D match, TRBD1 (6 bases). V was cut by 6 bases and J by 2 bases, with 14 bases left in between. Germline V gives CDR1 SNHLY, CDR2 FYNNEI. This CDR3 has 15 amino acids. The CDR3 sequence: CASRTSGVGNQPQHF. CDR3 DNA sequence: TGTGCCAGCAGGACCTCAGGGGTGGGCAATCAGCCCCAGCATTTT.

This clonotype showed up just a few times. CDR3 nucleotides: TGTGCCAGCAGCCGTTCAGGGGAGGGGGGTGAGCAGTTCTTC. Translation: CASSRSGEGGEQFF. V usage is TRBV3-1 and J usage is TRBJ2-5, with a weak D call TRBD2 (7 bases). The J call is uncertain, as TRBJ2-1 better fits the DNA end. Germline V lookup: CDR1 LGHDT, CDR2 YNNKEL (reference sequence). This CDR3 has 14 residues.

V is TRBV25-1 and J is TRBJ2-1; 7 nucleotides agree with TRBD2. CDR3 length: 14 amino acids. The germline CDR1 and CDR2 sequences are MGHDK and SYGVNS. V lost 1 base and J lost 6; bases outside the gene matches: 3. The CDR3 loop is CASSEWGGPNEQFF. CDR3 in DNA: TGTGCCAGCAGTGAATGGGGAGGGCCCAATGAGCAGTTCTTC.

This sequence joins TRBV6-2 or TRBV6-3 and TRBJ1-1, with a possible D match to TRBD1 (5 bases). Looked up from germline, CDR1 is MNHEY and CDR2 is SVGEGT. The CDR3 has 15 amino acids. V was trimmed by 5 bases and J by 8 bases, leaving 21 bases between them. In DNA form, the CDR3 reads TGTGCCAGCAGTCTAGCCGATATCAGGGTGACGGAAGCTTTCTTT. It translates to CASSLADIRVTEAFF.

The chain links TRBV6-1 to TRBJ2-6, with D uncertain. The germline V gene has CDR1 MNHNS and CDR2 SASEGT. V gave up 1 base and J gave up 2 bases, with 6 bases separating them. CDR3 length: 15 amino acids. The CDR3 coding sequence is TGTGCCAGCAGTGAAGTTCTGGCTGGGGCCAACGTCCTGACTTTC. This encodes CASSEVLAGANVLTF.

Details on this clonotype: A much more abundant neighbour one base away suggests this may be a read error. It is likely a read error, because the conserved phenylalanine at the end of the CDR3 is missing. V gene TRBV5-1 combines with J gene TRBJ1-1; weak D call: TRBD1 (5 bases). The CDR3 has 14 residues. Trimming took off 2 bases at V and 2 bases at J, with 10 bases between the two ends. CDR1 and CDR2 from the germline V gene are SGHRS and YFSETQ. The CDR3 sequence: CASSLGTGNTEAFL. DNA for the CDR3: TGCGCCAGCAGCTTAGGGACGGGTAACACTGAAGCTTTCCTT.

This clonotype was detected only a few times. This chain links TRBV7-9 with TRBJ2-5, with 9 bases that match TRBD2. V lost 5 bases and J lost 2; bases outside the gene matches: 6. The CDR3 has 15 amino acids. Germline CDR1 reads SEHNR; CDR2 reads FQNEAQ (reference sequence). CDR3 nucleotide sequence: TGTGCCAGCAGCGAGAGCGGGAGGCCTCAAGAGACCCAGTACTTC. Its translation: CASSESGRPQETQYF.

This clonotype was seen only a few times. The CDR3, as DNA: TGCGCCAGCAGATCCGGGCTGGGGGGGGCTGAAGAAGAGCAGTACTTC. It translates to CASRSGLGGAEEEQYF. The V and J genes are TRBV5-1 and TRBJ2-7; weak D call: TRBD2 (7 bases). The CDR3 is 16 residues long. With 5 bases removed from V and 7 bases from J, the gap between germline ends came to 25 bases. The V gene's germline CDR1 is SGHRS and CDR2 YFSETQ.

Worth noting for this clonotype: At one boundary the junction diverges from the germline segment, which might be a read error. The CDR3 is CAGSRVLGEQYF. The CDR3 DNA follows: TGTGCCGGCAGCAGAGTCTTGGGCGAGCAGTACTTC. The V gene is TRBV12-3 or TRBV12-4, the J gene TRBJ2-5, with D uncertain. The DNA end lines up better with TRBJ2-7; the J call may be wrong. The CDR3 loop spans 12 amino acids.

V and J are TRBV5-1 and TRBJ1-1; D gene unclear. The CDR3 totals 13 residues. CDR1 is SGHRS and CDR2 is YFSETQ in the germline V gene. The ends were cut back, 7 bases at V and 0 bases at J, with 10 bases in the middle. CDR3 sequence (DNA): TGCGCCAGCGCCGACACAATGAACACTGAAGCTTTCTTT. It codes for CASADTMNTEAFF.

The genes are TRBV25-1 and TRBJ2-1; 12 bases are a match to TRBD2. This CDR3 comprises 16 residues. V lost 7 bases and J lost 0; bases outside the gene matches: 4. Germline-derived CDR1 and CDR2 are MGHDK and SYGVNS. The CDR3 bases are TGTGCCAGCACCAGACTAGCGGGAGACTCCTACAATGAGCAGTTCTTC. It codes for CASTRLAGDSYNEQFF. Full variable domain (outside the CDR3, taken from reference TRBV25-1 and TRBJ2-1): EADIYQTPRYLVIGTGKKITLECSQTMGHDKMYWYQQDPGMELHLIHYSYGVNSTEKGDLSSESTVSRIRTEHFPLTLESARPSHTSQYLCASTRLAGDSYNEQFFGPGTRLTVL.

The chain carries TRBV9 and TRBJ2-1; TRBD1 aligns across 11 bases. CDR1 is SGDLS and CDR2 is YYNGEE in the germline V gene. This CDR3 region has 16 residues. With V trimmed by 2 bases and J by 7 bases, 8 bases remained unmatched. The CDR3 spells CASSVSGTGGRNEQFF. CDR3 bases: TGTGCCAGCAGCGTCTCCGGGACAGGGGGTAGGAATGAGCAGTTCTTC.

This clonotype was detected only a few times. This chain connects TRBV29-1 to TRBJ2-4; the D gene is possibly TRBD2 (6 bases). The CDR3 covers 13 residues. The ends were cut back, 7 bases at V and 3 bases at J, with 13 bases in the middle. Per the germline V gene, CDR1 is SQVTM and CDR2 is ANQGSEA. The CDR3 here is CSATGTYKNIQYF. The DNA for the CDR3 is TGCAGCGCCACCGGGACTTACAAAAACATTCAGTACTTC.

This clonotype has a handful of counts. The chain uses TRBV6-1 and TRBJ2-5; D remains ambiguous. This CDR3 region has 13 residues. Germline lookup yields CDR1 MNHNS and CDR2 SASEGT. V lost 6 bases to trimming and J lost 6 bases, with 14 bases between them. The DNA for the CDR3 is TGTGCCAGCAGAACAAATTTAGTGCAGACCCAGTACTTC. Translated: CASRTNLVQTQYF.

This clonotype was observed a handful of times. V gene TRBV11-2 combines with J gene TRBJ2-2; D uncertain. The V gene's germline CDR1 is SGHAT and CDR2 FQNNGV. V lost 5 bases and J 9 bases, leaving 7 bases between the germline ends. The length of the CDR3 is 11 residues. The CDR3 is CASSNYRELFF. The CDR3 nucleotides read TGTGCCAGCAGCAACTATCGGGAGCTGTTTTTT.